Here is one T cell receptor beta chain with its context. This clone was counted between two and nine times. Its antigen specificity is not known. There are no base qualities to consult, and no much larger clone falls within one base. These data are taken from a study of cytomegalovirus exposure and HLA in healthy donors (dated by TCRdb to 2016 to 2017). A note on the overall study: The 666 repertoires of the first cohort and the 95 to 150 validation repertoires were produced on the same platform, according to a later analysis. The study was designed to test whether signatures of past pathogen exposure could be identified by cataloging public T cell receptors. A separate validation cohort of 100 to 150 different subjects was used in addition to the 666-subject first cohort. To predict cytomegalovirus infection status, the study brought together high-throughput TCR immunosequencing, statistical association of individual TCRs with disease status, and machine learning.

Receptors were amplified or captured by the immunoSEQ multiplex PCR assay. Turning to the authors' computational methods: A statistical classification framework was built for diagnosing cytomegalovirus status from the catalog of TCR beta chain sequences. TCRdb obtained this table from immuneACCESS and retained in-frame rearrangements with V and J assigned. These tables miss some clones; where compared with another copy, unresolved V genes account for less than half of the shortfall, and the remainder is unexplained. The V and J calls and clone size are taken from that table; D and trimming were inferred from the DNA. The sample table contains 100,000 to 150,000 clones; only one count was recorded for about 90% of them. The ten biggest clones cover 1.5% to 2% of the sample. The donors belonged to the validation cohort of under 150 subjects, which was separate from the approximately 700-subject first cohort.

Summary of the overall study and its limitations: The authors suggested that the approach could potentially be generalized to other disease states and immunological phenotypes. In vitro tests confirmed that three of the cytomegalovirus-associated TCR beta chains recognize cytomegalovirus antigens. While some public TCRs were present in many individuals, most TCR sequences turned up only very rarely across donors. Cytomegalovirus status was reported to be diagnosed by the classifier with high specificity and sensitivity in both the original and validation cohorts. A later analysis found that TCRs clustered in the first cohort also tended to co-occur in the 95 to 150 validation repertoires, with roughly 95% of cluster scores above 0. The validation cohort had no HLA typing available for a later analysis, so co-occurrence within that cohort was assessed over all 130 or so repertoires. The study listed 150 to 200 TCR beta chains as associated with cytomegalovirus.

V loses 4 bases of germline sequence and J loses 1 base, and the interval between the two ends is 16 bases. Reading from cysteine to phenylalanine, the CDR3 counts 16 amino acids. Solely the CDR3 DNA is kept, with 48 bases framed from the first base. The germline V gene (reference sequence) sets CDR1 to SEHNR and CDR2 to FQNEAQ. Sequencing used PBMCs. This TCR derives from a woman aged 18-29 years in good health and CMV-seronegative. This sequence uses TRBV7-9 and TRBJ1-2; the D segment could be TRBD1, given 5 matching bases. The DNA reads TGTGCCAGCAGCTCCAACGGAGGGGCCAGTAACTATGGCTACACCTTC. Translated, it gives CASSSNGGASNYGYTF.